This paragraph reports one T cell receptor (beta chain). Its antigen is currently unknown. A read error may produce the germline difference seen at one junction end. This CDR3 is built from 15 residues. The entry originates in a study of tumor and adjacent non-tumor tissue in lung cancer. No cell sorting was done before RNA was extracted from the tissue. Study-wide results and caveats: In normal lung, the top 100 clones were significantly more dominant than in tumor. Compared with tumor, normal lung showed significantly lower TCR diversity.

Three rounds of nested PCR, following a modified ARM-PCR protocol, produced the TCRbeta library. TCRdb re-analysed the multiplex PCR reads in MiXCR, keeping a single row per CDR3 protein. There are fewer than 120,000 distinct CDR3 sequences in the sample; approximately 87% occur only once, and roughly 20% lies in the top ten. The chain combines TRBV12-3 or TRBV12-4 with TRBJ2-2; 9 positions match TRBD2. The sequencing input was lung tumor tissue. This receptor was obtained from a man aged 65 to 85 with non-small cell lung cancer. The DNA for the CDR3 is TGTACCAGCAGTATGGCTAGCGGGATGACCGGGGAGCTGTTTTTT. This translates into CTSSMASGMTGELFF.